This T cell receptor beta chain was documented in a study of T cells expressing NK-cell markers. This CDR3 is built from 15 residues. TCRdb re-called the 5' RACE reads; one entry per CDR3 protein, DNA not given. This table lists approximately 440,000 distinct CDR3 sequences. This sequence was found in a woman aged 45-65 years in good health. The sequenced material came from blood T cells: a sorted CD56 or NKG2C T cell subset, CD4+ or CD8+ T cells, or bulk PBMC T cells (not recorded which). The genes are TRBV12-3 or TRBV12-4 and TRBJ1-1; the D call from TCRdb, TRBD1, cannot be confirmed without DNA. The CDR3 here is CASSSTAGVTTEAFF.